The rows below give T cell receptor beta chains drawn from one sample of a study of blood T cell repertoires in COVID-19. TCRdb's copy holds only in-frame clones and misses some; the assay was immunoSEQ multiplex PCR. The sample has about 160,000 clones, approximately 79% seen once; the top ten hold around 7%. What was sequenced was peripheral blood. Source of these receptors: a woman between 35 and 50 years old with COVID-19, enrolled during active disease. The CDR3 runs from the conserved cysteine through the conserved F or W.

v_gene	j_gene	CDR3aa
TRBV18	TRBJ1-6	CASSPFGPSQGNSPLHF
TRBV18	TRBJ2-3	CASSLGRAPTDTQYF
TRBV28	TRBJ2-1	CASSSLAGVNEQFF
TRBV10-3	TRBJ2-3	CATGSTSDTQYF
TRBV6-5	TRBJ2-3	CASRRGTSADTQYF
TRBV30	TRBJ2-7	CAWRGQRSYEQYF
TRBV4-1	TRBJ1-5	CASSQTLQGPGQPQHF
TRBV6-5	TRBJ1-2	CASSPTQGAGYTF
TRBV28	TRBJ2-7	CASSLLTAEYEQYF
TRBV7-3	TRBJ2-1	CASSLIPGGNEQFF
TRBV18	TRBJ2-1	CASSPNGREGPREQFF
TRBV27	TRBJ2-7	CASSFTGLLGPGYF
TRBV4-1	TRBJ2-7	CASSQAGGGYEQYF
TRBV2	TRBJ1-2	CASSALGAIGYTF
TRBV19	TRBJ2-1	CASNGQETYNEQFF
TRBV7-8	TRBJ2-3	CASSLRVAGTDTQYF
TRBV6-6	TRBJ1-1	CASSLGAGTSAFF
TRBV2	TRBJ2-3	CASSGRGLVGRSDTQYF
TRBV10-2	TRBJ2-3	CASNRGGLSTDTQYF
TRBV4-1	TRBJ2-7	CASRDLRGSYEQYF